This TCR beta chain appears in the sequencing data of a study of T-cell reconstitution after alpha-beta-depleted transplantation in children. Trimming removed 5 bases from V and 4 bases from J; junction bases left unmatched: 9. This CDR3 comprises 16 residues. Germline lookup yields CDR1 SEHNR and CDR2 FQNEAQ (reference sequence). Preparation of the TCRbeta library was carried out with unique molecular identifiers. TCRdb recomputed calls from the PCR reads with MiXCR, one row per CDR3 protein. The sample lists thousands of distinct CDR3 sequences, approximately 8.6% occurring once. Notes on the study in general: Reported findings indicate that, about two months after transplant, alpha-beta T cells came from several hundred expanded clones, which were derived from non-depleted graft cells. T cells produced anew were the main source of T-cell counts and diversity one year after transplant. Where some patients showed high TCRbeta diversity at day 60, it came from recipient T cells and thymic progenitors that had survived.

This clonotype is labeled medium-sized. The antigen remains undetermined. The source of this sequence is a male patient aged 2-9 years who had a stem cell transplant for acute lymphoblastic leukemia, so the T cells may come from the graft donor. The starting material was PBMCs, mostly from graft donor cells, obtained 180 days after TCRalphabeta/CD19-depleted stem cell transplant. V usage is TRBV7-9 and J usage is TRBJ2-5; 11 bases align to TRBD2. CDR3 amino acids: CASSASLAGVRETQYF. The DNA of the CDR3 is TGTGCCAGCAGCGCGTCACTAGCGGGAGTTCGAGAGACCCAGTACTTC.